A selection of T cell receptor beta chains follows, all from one sample in a study of T cells after yellow fever vaccination. TCRdb processed the 5' RACE reads anew with MiXCR; each CDR3 protein has one entry. The sample has 500,000 to 700,000 distinct CDR3 sequences; less than 20% are singletons. Source: PBMCs, taken 15 days after the yellow fever booster vaccination. Receptors originate from a man aged 25 to 40 who received the YFV17D yellow fever vaccine. CDR3s include the opening cysteine and the closing phenylalanine or tryptophan. Each record gives: J gene, clone size, V gene, D gene, CDR3 DNA, CDR3 protein. D genes are given only for firm matches. Clone size is shown for a subset of rows, as once, few, many or a class of expanded clone.

TRBJ2-1 - TRBV4-2 TRBD2 TGTGCCAGCAGCCAAGAAGGCGGGAGATCTAATGAGCAGTTCTTC CASSQEGGRSNEQFF
TRBJ2-1 - TRBV11-2 TRBD2 TGTGCCAGCAGCTTAGGAGACAGATTGCGGGAGGGCAATGAGCAGTTCTTC CASSLGDRLREGNEQFF
TRBJ2-7 few TRBV6-6 - TGTGCCAGCGGGTCCCTAGACGAGCAGTACTTC CASGSLDEQYF
TRBJ2-6 few TRBV7-8 TRBD1 TGTGCCAGCAGCCCCCGGGGACAGGGTCTTTCTGGGGCCAACGTCCTGACTTTC CASSPRGQGLSGANVLTF
TRBJ2-1 - TRBV7-2 TRBD2 TGTGCTAGCGGGAGTTCGGTATACAATGAGCAGTTCTTC CASGSSVYNEQFF
TRBJ2-5 - TRBV20-1 TRBD2 TGCAGTGCTAGGATTCCCAGCGGGAGACGTGATGAGACCCAGTACTTC CSARIPSGRRDETQYF
TRBJ1-5 - TRBV18 - TGTGCCAGCTCACCACCGTCCAGCAATCAGCCCCAGCATTTT CASSPPSSNQPQHF
TRBJ2-5 - TRBV20-1 - TGCACCCCGCGGGCCCCCTCTCTTTGGACCCAGTACTTC CTPRAPSLWTQYF
TRBJ1-1 - TRBV20-1 - TGCAGTGTAGGTCCTAGGGCAGGGTTTTTCACTGAAGCTTTCTTT CSVGPRAGFFTEAFF
TRBJ2-7 - TRBV10-3 - TGTGCCATCAATGGCGGCTGGAGCGAGCAGTACTTC CAINGGWSEQYF
TRBJ2-5 few TRBV19 - TGTGCCAGTAGTCGGGACTTTTCCGAGACCCAGTACTTC CASSRDFSETQYF
TRBJ2-1 - TRBV28 TRBD2 TGTGCCAGCCTAGTGGGGACCTGGCCCCGGGAGGGTGAGCAGTTCTTC CASLVGTWPREGEQFF
TRBJ1-2 few TRBV5-1 - TGCGCCAGCAGCTGGGAGAAAACCGGTTCACGTAACTATGGCTACACCTTC CASSWEKTGSRNYGYTF
TRBJ2-2 - TRBV5-1 - TGCGCCAGCAGCCAGCCCAGGGGCCCCCCCACCGGGGAGCTGTTTTTT CASSQPRGPPTGELFF
TRBJ1-4 - TRBV12-3/TRBV12-4 - TGTGCCAGCAGTGCTAAAGGGGGGATTCGAGAAAAACTGTTTTTT CASSAKGGIREKLFF
TRBJ1-1 - TRBV12-3/TRBV12-4 - TGTGCCAGCCGTTACTCCTCCCTCATGAACACTGAAGCTTTCTTT CASRYSSLMNTEAFF
TRBJ1-5 few TRBV20-1 TRBD1 TGCAGTGGAAAGGGTAGGACAGGGGTCGAGCCCCAGCATTTT CSGKGRTGVEPQHF
TRBJ2-7 few TRBV6-2/TRBV6-3 - TGTGCCAGCAGAGAGCCGATGGGATTGCAGTACTTC CASREPMGLQYF
TRBJ2-1 few TRBV29-1 - TGCAGCGTTGGGCTCGAGACAGGTTTTAAGCAGTTCTTC CSVGLETGFKQFF
TRBJ1-5 - TRBV28 - TGTGCCAGCAGTTCCCCTTGGCCCCAGCATTTT CASSSPWPQHF
TRBJ2-4 - TRBV7-2 - TGTGCCAGCAGTTCAACGGTATGGAACATTCAGTACTTC CASSSTVWNIQYF
TRBJ2-5 many TRBV5-1 TRBD2 TGCGCCAGCAGCTTGGGACTAGCGGCCGAGACCCAGTACTTC CASSLGLAAETQYF
TRBJ2-2 once TRBV6-2/TRBV6-3 - TGTGCCAGCAGAAGACAGATCACCGGGGAGCTGTTTTTT CASRRQITGELFF
TRBJ1-4 few TRBV7-9 TRBD1 TGTGCCAGCAGCTACGGACAGGCAAAACTGTTTTTT CASSYGQAKLFF
TRBJ2-2 - TRBV5-4 - TGTGCCAGCAGCTTGGAAGGGGTCTCCGGGGAGCTGTTTTTT CASSLEGVSGELFF
TRBJ2-3 - TRBV20-1 - TGCAGTGCTAGAGGTGGAGGGATTGGTTCAGATACGCAGTATTTT CSARGGGIGSDTQYF
TRBJ2-3 few TRBV29-1 TRBD2 TGCAGCGTTGTGACTAGCGGGGGATCTAGCACAGATACGCAGTATTTT CSVVTSGGSSTDTQYF
TRBJ2-7 - TRBV7-2 TRBD2 TGTGCCAGCAGCTTAGGAGACGGGAGGGGCTCCTACGAGCAGTACTTC CASSLGDGRGSYEQYF
TRBJ2-7 - TRBV7-6 - TGTGCCAGCAGCTTTACGGGGCCCTACGAGCAGTACTTC CASSFTGPYEQYF
TRBJ2-3 - TRBV11-1 - TGTGCCAGCAACACAGGGTGGCCCCTCACAGATACGCAGTATTTT CASNTGWPLTDTQYF
TRBJ2-7 - TRBV7-2 - TGTGCCAGCAGCTTCCTCATGGGCGAGCAGTACTTC CASSFLMGEQYF
TRBJ2-5 - TRBV7-2 TRBD1 TGTGCCAGCAGCTCGGGACAGCCCGGACGAGAGACCCAGTACTTC CASSSGQPGRETQYF
TRBJ1-1 - TRBV9 TRBD1 TGTGCCAGCAGCGTAGAGGGGGCGCAAAACACTGAAGCTTTCTTT CASSVEGAQNTEAFF
TRBJ2-7 few TRBV20-1 - TGCAGTGCCCCCACTACTAGTTTAGCCTACGAGCAGTACTTC CSAPTTSLAYEQYF
TRBJ2-5 - TRBV7-9 - TGTGCCAGCACCCCCGCCCGGTGGGAAGAGACCCAGTACTTC CASTPARWEETQYF
TRBJ1-3 few TRBV6-5 - TGTGCCAGCAGTCGGGGTTCTGGAAACACCATATATTTT CASSRGSGNTIYF
TRBJ1-5 many TRBV28 - TGTGCCAGCGAGGGGATAGGCAATCAGCCCCAGCATTTT CASEGIGNQPQHF
TRBJ2-5 - TRBV7-8 - TGTGCCAGCGGAGAGTCCTCAGAGACCCAGTACTTC CASGESSETQYF
TRBJ2-1 - TRBV15 TRBD2 TGTGCCACCAGGCCTAGCGGGAACTCCTACAATGAGCAGTTCTTC CATRPSGNSYNEQFF
TRBJ2-5 - TRBV7-2 - TGTGCCAGCAGCAAGAATGGTGGAGAGACCCAGTACTTC CASSKNGGETQYF
TRBJ2-6 - TRBV14 - TGTGCCAGCAGCCAAGATAAGTTCTCTGGGGCCAACGTCCTGACTTTC CASSQDKFSGANVLTF
TRBJ2-1 few TRBV7-7 TRBD2 TGTGCCAGCAGCAAAGGGGGCGGGAGGGAAGGCAATGAGCAGTTCTTC CASSKGGGREGNEQFF
TRBJ2-5 few TRBV12-5 TRBD2 TGTGCTAGTGGTTTGGGGCGGACTAGCGGGATTCAGGAGACCCAGTACTTC CASGLGRTSGIQETQYF
TRBJ1-2 few TRBV6-2/TRBV6-3 - TGTGCCAGCATCCCCCGGGATCGTCTTCTCCCTAATCGTGGCTACACCTTC CASIPRDRLLPNRGYTF
TRBJ2-1 few TRBV7-9 - TGTGCCAGCAGTTCTCGGGGATTGAGCTCCTACAATGAGCAGTTCTTC CASSSRGLSSYNEQFF
TRBJ2-3 few TRBV29-1 - TGCAGCGTTGATCACCCTAGCGCAAGCACAGATACGCAGTATTTT CSVDHPSASTDTQYF
TRBJ2-3 few TRBV5-1 TRBD2 TGCGCCAGCAGAACTAGCGGGAGGAGCGGAGATACGCAGTATTTT CASRTSGRSGDTQYF
TRBJ2-1 - TRBV9 TRBD1 TGTGCCAGCAGCACCCCGACAGGGGGCGTTGGCTATGAGCAGTTCTTC CASSTPTGGVGYEQFF
TRBJ2-1 - TRBV20-1 - TGCAGTGCTAGACTGGCGGTTAGCGCAGGGAATGAGCAGTTCTTC CSARLAVSAGNEQFF
TRBJ2-5 - TRBV20-1 - TGCAGTGCCGGGACGCGTGGTGAGACCCAGTACTTC CSAGTRGETQYF
TRBJ2-5 - TRBV5-5 TRBD2 TGTGCCAGCAGCGCGGGACTAGCGGGAGGGGAGACCCAGTACTTC CASSAGLAGGETQYF
TRBJ2-1 few TRBV24-1 TRBD2 TGTGCCACCAGTGATCCCGGGACTAGCGAGAATGAGCAGTTCTTC CATSDPGTSENEQFF
TRBJ2-1 - TRBV5-6 - TGTGCCAGCAGCTGGGGGCAGGGAACCTACAATGAGCAGTTCTTC CASSWGQGTYNEQFF
TRBJ2-7 few TRBV29-1 TRBD1 TGCAGCGTTGGCCGGGACAGGGAATCCTACGAGCAGTACTTC CSVGRDRESYEQYF